This T cell receptor beta chain was recorded in a study of identical twins. Study results and caveats: Insertion counts were lower in abundant cord blood beta clonotypes, a trend that memory repertoires did not show. Zero-insertion results could be subject to partial confounding by invariant MAIT and iNKT cells.

For this clonotype: The antigen remains unidentified.

Template switching, a step in the protocol, added a universal primer site, and cDNA carried unique molecular identifiers. Each CDR3 protein gets one entry after TCRdb re-called the 5' RACE reads with MiXCR. The sample lists 450,000 to 600,000 distinct CDR3 sequences, approximately 20% seen once, with approximately 0.5% in the top ten. The CDR3 covers 17 residues. V lost 0 bases, J lost 9 bases, and 22 bases lay in between. Germline V gene data show CDR1 as SGHRS and CDR2 as YFSETQ. These records were also assigned to another study, of yellow fever vaccine responses in identical twins.

The sequence derives from a young woman in good health. Source material: CD4+ T cells sorted from blood. The rearrangement joins TRBV5-1 to TRBJ2-1, with a possible D match to TRBD2 (7 bases). CDR3 protein: CASSLAPGGGADVEQFF. The CDR3 bases are TGCGCCAGCAGCTTGGCCCCGGGCGGGGGCGCGGATGTTGAGCAGTTCTTC.